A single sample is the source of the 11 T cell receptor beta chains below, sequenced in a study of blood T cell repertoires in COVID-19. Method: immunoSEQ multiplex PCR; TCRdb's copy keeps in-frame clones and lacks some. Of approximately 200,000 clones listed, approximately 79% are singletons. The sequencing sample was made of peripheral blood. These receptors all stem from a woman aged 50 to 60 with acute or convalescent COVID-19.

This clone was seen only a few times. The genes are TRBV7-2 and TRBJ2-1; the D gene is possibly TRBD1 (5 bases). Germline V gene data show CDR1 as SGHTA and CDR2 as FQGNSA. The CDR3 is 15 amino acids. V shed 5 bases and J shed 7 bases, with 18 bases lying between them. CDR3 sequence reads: CASSPRTTPGNEQFF. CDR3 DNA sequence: TGTGCCAGCAGCCCCCGTACCACCCCAGGGAATGAGCAGTTCTTC. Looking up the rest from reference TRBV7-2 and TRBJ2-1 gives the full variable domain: GAGVSQSPSNKVTEKGKDVELRCDPISGHTALYWYRQSLGQGLEFLIYFQGNSAPDKSGLPSDRFSAERTGGSVSTLTIQRTQQEDSAVYLCASSPRTTPGNEQFFGPGTRLTVL.

CDR3 nucleotides: TGTGCCACCAGTGGCCCCTCCGGGACAGGGGGAGATGGCTACACCTTC. It codes for CATSGPSGTGGDGYTF. The genes are TRBV24-1 and TRBJ1-2; 11 nucleotides align to TRBD1. The CDR3 is made up of 16 amino acids. The junction had 10 bases not matched to a gene; V was cut back by 5 bases and J by 6 bases. CDR1 and CDR2 from the germline V gene are KGHDR and SFDVKD.

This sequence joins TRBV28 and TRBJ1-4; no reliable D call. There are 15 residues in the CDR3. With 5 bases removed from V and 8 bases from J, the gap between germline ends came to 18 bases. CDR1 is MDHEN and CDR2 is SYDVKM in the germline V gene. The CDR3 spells CASSPGRPGWEKLFF. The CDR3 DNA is TGTGCCAGCAGTCCTGGGAGGCCTGGTTGGGAAAAACTGTTTTTT.

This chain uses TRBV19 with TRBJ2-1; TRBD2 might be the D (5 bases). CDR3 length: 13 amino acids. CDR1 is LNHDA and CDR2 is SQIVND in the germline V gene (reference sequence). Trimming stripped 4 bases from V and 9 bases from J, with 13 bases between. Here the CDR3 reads CASSRAETGEQFF. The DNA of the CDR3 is TGTGCCAGTAGTAGAGCGGAAACCGGTGAGCAGTTCTTC.

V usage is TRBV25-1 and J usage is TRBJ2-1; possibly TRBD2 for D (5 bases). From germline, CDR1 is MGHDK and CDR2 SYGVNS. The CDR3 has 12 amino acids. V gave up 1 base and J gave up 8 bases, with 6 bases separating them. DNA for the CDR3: TGTGCCAGCAGTGAATGGGGAGATGAGCAGTTCTTC. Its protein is CASSEWGDEQFF.

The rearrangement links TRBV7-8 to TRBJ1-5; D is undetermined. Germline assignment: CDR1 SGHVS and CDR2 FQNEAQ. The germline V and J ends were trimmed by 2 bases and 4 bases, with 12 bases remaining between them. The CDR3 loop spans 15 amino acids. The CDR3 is CASSLSGSVNQPQHF. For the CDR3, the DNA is TGTGCCAGCAGCTTAAGTGGGAGCGTAAATCAGCCCCAGCATTTT. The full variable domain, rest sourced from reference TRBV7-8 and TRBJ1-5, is GAGVSQSPRYKVAKRGQDVALRCDPISGHVSLFWYQQALGQGPEFLTYFQNEAQLDKSGLPSDRFFAERPEGSVSTLKIQRTQQEDSAVYLCASSLSGSVNQPQHFGDGTRLSIL.

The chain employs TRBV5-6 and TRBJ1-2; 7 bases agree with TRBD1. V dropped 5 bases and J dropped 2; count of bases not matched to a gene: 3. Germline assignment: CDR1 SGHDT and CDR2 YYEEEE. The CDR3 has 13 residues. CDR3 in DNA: TGTGCCAGCAGACGGGGACAGAACTATGGCTACACCTTC. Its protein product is CASRRGQNYGYTF. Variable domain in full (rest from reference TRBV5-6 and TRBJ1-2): DAGVTQSPTHLIKTRGQQVTLRCSPKSGHDTVSWYQQALGQGPQFIFQYYEEEERQRGNFPDRFSGHQFPNYSSELNVNALLLGDSALYLCASRRGQNYGYTFGSGTRLTVV.

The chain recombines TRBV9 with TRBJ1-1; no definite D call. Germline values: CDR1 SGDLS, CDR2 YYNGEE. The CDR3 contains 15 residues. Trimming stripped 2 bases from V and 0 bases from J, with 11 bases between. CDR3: CASSVRPYLNTEAFF. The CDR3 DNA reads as TGTGCCAGCAGCGTGCGTCCTTACCTGAACACTGAAGCTTTCTTT.

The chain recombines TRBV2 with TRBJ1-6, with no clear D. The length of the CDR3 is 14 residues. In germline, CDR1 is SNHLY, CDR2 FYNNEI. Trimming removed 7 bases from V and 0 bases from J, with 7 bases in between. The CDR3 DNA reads TGTGCCAGCACGCGAAGCTCCTATAATTCACCCCTCCACTTT. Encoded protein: CASTRSSYNSPLHF.

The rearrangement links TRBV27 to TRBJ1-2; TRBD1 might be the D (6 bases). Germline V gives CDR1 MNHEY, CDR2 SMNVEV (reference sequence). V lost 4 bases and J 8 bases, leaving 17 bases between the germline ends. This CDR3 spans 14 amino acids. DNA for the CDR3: TGTGCCAGCAGTTCCCAAGACAGGACATACGGCTACACCTTC. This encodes CASSSQDRTYGYTF.

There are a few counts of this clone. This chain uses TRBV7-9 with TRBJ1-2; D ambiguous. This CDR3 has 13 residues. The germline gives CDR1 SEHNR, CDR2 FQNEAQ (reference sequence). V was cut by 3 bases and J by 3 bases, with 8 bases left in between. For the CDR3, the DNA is TGTGCCAGCAGCTTCCCCGGGGACTATGGCTACACCTTC. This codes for CASSFPGDYGYTF.